The 19 T cell receptor beta chains reported below all come from one sample, sequenced in a study of blood T cells in healthy people across ages. The second PCR ran about 6 to 11 cycles with a sample-barcoded 5' primer and J-beta primers. Each CDR3 protein is one row after TCRdb ran MiXCR on the 5' RACE reads. The top ten hold approximately 7.9% of the sample, which has more than 1.4 million distinct CDR3 sequences, about 43% seen once. Sequenced input: blood. These receptors were collected from a young woman in good health.

The rearrangement joins TRBV6-5 to TRBJ2-7, with TRBD2 matching 8 bases. CDR1 is MNHEY, CDR2 SVGAGI, per germline. With V trimmed by 0 bases and J by 2 bases, 12 bases remained unmatched. The CDR3 loop spans 18 amino acids. CDR3 DNA sequence: TGTGCCAGCAGTTACTCGATATTAGAAGCGGGGGCCCCCTACGAGCAGTACTTC. It translates to CASSYSILEAGAPYEQYF.

This clonotype has more than one count but fewer than ten. The chain couples TRBV5-1 to TRBJ1-2; D might be TRBD1 (5 bases). The ends were cut back, 4 bases at V and 5 bases at J, with 12 bases in the middle. Germline values: CDR1 SGHRS, CDR2 YFSETQ. The CDR3 extends over 13 amino acids. CDR3 in amino acids: CASSESQEYGYTF. The CDR3 DNA reads TGCGCCAGCAGCGAGTCACAGGAGTATGGCTACACCTTC.

The CDR3 protein is CAISESERATDTQYF. DNA of the CDR3: TGTGCCATCAGTGAGTCTGAGCGGGCCACAGATACGCAGTATTTT. The V and J genes are TRBV10-3 and TRBJ2-3, with D possibly matching TRBD2 (6 bases). Germline-derived CDR1 and CDR2 are ENHRY and SYGVKD. Trimming took off 0 bases at V and 2 bases at J, with 9 bases between the two ends. The CDR3 contains 15 residues.

The rearrangement joins TRBV30 to TRBJ2-5; tentatively, D is TRBD1 or TRBD2 (5 bases each). CDR1 and CDR2 (germline): GTSNPN, SVGIG (reference sequence). CDR3 size: 13 residues. Trimming left V 2 bases short and J 1 base short, with 8 bases between. The chain's CDR3 is CAWSWGSQETQYF. The CDR3 DNA follows: TGTGCCTGGAGTTGGGGGTCCCAAGAGACCCAGTACTTC.

V usage is TRBV12-3 or TRBV12-4 and J usage is TRBJ2-3; 15 bases match TRBD2. This CDR3 region has 19 residues. V shed 6 bases and J 1 base; nucleotides not matched to a gene: 11. The CDR3 loop is CASSGTSGGTAMGTDTQYF. The CDR3 nucleotides are TGTGCCAGCAGCGGGACTAGCGGGGGGACCGCTATGGGCACAGATACGCAGTATTTT.

The chain recombines TRBV20-1 with TRBJ2-5; 7 positions match TRBD2. The J call is uncertain, as TRBJ2-7 better fits the DNA end. Per the germline V gene, CDR1 is DFQATT and CDR2 is SNEGSKA (reference sequence). The CDR3 has 13 amino acids. The CDR3 DNA reads TGCAGTGCTGACCCGGGGGGAGGCCGCGAGCAGTACTTC. It translates to CSADPGGGREQYF.

This chain connects TRBV20-1 to TRBJ2-3; D possibly corresponds to TRBD2 (7 bases). CDR1 and CDR2 from the germline V gene are DFQATT and SNEGSKA (reference sequence). CDR3 length: 15 amino acids. DNA of the CDR3: TGCAGCTTCTTTTGGGGGGGCTCGAGCACAGATACGCAGTATTTT. Its translation is CSFFWGGSSTDTQYF.

Concerning this clonotype itself: Germline and junction disagree at one end, which may indicate a read error. Here the CDR3 reads CAISRRSGTEAFF. The CDR3 DNA follows: TGCGCCATCAGCCGGAGATCAGGGACTGAAGCTTTCTTT. V gene TRBV5-1 combines with J gene TRBJ1-1; D perhaps matches TRBD1 (5 bases). CDR3 length: 13 amino acids. Germline V gene lookup returns CDR1 SGHRS and CDR2 YFSETQ.

J is TRBJ2-1 and V is TRBV7-9, with 11 bases identical to TRBD2. The germline V gene encodes CDR1 SEHNR and CDR2 FQNEAQ (reference sequence). After removal of 5 bases from V and 14 bases from J, the junction contained 11 bases not matched to a gene. This CDR3 region has 14 residues. Here the CDR3 reads CASSDHGLAGVKFF. The CDR3 coding sequence is TGTGCCAGCAGCGACCACGGACTAGCGGGTGTGAAGTTCTTC.

This clonotype was seen a handful of times. This chain links TRBV28 with TRBJ1-2; D gene unclear. V dropped 4 bases and J dropped 3 bases, with 3 bases sitting between them. In germline, CDR1 is MDHEN, CDR2 SYDVKM. The CDR3 has 11 amino acids. CDR3 sequence (DNA): TGTGCCAGCAGTTCCCACTATGGCTACACCTTC. It specifies CASSSHYGYTF.

The chain joins TRBV27 to TRBJ1-1; D is unclear. Looked up from germline, CDR1 is MNHEY and CDR2 is SMNVEV (reference sequence). The CDR3 is made up of 13 amino acids. Trimming removed 3 bases from V and 4 bases from J, with 9 bases in between. CDR3 sequence: CASSFRERTEAFF. Here the CDR3 DNA reads TGTGCCAGCAGTTTCCGGGAACGCACTGAAGCTTTCTTT.

The rearrangement uses TRBV11-2 and TRBJ2-1; 10 nucleotides line up with TRBD2. This CDR3 spans 15 amino acids. V lost 6 bases to trimming and J lost 6 bases; unmatched junction nucleotides: 8. Germline values: CDR1 SGHAT, CDR2 FQNNGV. The CDR3 spells CASSLAGVPPNEQFF. The CDR3 DNA reads TGTGCCAGCAGTCTAGCGGGAGTCCCCCCCAATGAGCAGTTCTTC.

V and J are TRBV2 and TRBJ1-3; D not certain. Germline assignment: CDR1 SNHLY and CDR2 FYNNEI. The CDR3 has 14 residues. V dropped 10 bases and J dropped 7 bases, with 20 bases sitting between them. The CDR3 sequence: CATQRIPNPNTIYF. CDR3 DNA: TGTGCCACCCAAAGGATTCCGAACCCGAACACCATATATTTT.

J is TRBJ1-6 and V is TRBV2; perhaps TRBD1 as D (6 bases). The V gene's germline CDR1 is SNHLY and CDR2 FYNNEI. V lost 4 bases, J lost 9 bases, and 13 bases lay in between. There are 14 residues in the CDR3. The CDR3, as DNA: TGTGCCAGCAGTGTACAGGGTTTTGCTTCACCCCTCCACTTT. This encodes CASSVQGFASPLHF. Together with reference TRBV2 and TRBJ1-6, the CDR3 gives the full variable domain: EPEVTQTPSHQVTQMGQEVILRCVPISNHLYFYWYRQILGQKVEFLVSFYNNEISEKSEIFDDQFSVERPDGSNFTLKIRSTKLEDSAMYFCASSVQGFASPLHFGNGTRLTVT.

Written as DNA, the CDR3 is TGCGCCAGCAGTGGACTTAGCGGGGGGGATCAGTACTTC. Amino acids: CASSGLSGGDQYF. This chain connects TRBV5-1 to TRBJ2-5; 11 bases agree with TRBD2. The CDR3 consists of 13 residues. From germline, CDR1 is SGHRS and CDR2 YFSETQ. Germline trimming cut 5 bases from V and 11 bases from J; bases unmatched to any gene: 8.

This clonotype was recorded a few times. The V gene is TRBV3-1, the J gene TRBJ2-4; the match to TRBD1 covers 8 bases. V lost 3 bases, J lost 6 bases, and 7 bases stayed unmatched. The CDR3 consists of 15 residues. CDR1 is LGHDT and CDR2 is YNNKEL in the germline V gene (reference sequence). CDR3 sequence: CASSHGRDRLNIQYF. CDR3 DNA sequence: TGTGCCAGCAGCCATGGCCGGGACAGGTTAAACATTCAGTACTTC.

The gene calls are TRBV7-9 and TRBJ1-2; D remains unclear. The CDR3 has 16 amino acids. The V gene lost 3 bases and the J gene lost 4 bases, with 18 bases spanning the gap. Germline CDR1 and CDR2: SEHNR and FQNEAQ (reference sequence). For the CDR3, the DNA is TGTGCCAGCAGCTTGGAAGCTTTGTGGCGGAGCTATGGCTACACCTTC. This translates into CASSLEALWRSYGYTF.

The chain uses TRBV4-1 and TRBJ2-1; 9 bases are shared with TRBD2. V trimming: 3 bases; J trimming: 9 bases; junction bases outside the gene matches: 9. The germline CDR1 and CDR2 sequences are MGHRA and YSYEKL. The CDR3 totals 15 residues. DNA for the CDR3: TGCGCCAGCAGCCAGGCTCGACTAGCGGTCAGTGAGCAGTTCTTC. Its translation: CASSQARLAVSEQFF.

The chain is built from TRBV6-1 and TRBJ2-5; 12 bases align to TRBD2. Germline lookup yields CDR1 MNHNS and CDR2 SASEGT. J was trimmed by 11 bases and V by 4 bases; bases with no gene match: 11. The CDR3 is 15 residues long. In DNA form, the CDR3 reads TGTGCCAGCAGTGGGGGACTAGCGGGCGGCAATGAGCAGTACTTC. Translating gives CASSGGLAGGNEQYF.